What follows are 30 T cell receptor beta chains derived from one specimen sequenced in a study of cytomegalovirus exposure and HLA in healthy donors. The PCR used 60 Vbeta and 13 Jbeta primers. Sequenced by immunoSEQ multiplex PCR; TCRdb stores in-frame clones only, minus some. The sample shows about 170,000 clones, 70% to 90% of them seen only once. Input material: PBMCs. These receptors were taken from a man aged 30-40 years in good health and CMV-seropositive.

The chain is built from TRBV11-3 and TRBJ2-5; a possible D gene is TRBD2 (5 bases). CDR1 SGHNT and CDR2 YENEEA come from the germline V gene. V lost 4 bases, J lost 5 bases, and 14 bases lay in between. The CDR3 loop spans 14 amino acids. CDR3 region: CASSSDSYEETQYF. The CDR3 nucleotides are TGTGCCAGCAGCTCGGACTCATATGAGGAGACCCAGTACTTC.

The gene calls are TRBV27 and TRBJ1-2, with TRBD1 matching 7 bases. The CDR3 totals 12 residues. The junction had 5 bases not matched to a gene; V was cut back by 5 bases and J by 8 bases. Germline lookup yields CDR1 MNHEY and CDR2 SMNVEV (reference sequence). In nucleotides, the CDR3 is TGTGCCAGCAGTCGACAGGGAGAGGGCTACACCTTC. The encoded protein is CASSRQGEGYTF.

This chain connects TRBV5-5 to TRBJ1-3; weak D call: TRBD1 (5 bases). Germline values: CDR1 SGHKS, CDR2 YYEKEE (reference sequence). The CDR3 covers 15 residues. V lost 4 bases to trimming and J lost 3 bases, with 14 bases between them. Written as DNA, the CDR3 is TGTGCCAGCAGCAGCACCCAGGGAAGTGGAAACACCATATATTTT. Amino acids: CASSSTQGSGNTIYF.

V gene TRBV7-8 combines with J gene TRBJ2-7; the match to TRBD2 covers 13 bases. This CDR3 is built from 16 residues. The V gene's germline CDR1 is SGHVS and CDR2 FQNEAQ. V lost 7 bases to trimming and J lost 3 bases; unmatched junction nucleotides: 9. CDR3 residues: CASTRTSGRTGYEQYF. In nucleotides, the CDR3 is TGTGCCAGCACCCGGACTAGCGGGAGAACCGGCTACGAGCAGTACTTC. Complete variable domain (other parts from reference TRBV7-8 and TRBJ2-7): GAGVSQSPRYKVAKRGQDVALRCDPISGHVSLFWYQQALGQGPEFLTYFQNEAQLDKSGLPSDRFFAERPEGSVSTLKIQRTQQEDSAVYLCASTRTSGRTGYEQYFGPGTRLTVT.

The chain recombines TRBV14 with TRBJ2-3; D possibly corresponds to TRBD2 (6 bases). Per the germline V gene, CDR1 is SGHDN and CDR2 is FVKESK. The CDR3 spans 15 residues. Trimming took 2 bases from V and 2 from J, leaving 11 bases between them. This chain's CDR3 is CASSQWRGNTDTQYF. The CDR3 coding sequence is TGTGCCAGCAGCCAATGGCGGGGTAACACAGATACGCAGTATTTT.

This clone was seen more than once but under ten times. The V and J genes are TRBV19 and TRBJ1-4, with TRBD1 matching over 10 bases. The CDR3 is 18 residues long. CDR1 is LNHDA and CDR2 is SQIVND in the germline V gene (reference sequence). V dropped 5 bases and J dropped 2; count of bases not matched to a gene: 11. In DNA form, the CDR3 reads TGTGCCAGTAGTCTCTACCGGGGACAGGGGTCCACTAATGAAAAACTGTTTTTT. Protein: CASSLYRGQGSTNEKLFF.

The chain carries TRBV9 and TRBJ2-5; 9 nucleotides match TRBD1. V shed 4 bases, J shed 5 bases, and the junction held 6 bases outside the gene matches. Per germline, CDR1 SGDLS and CDR2 YYNGEE. This CDR3 comprises 14 residues. The CDR3: CASSPQGAGETQYF. In nucleotides, the CDR3 is TGTGCCAGCAGCCCACAGGGGGCTGGGGAGACCCAGTACTTC.

This clone was found a few times. This chain joins TRBV29-1 and TRBJ2-2, with 10 bases that match TRBD1. CDR1 is SQVTM, CDR2 ANQGSEA, per germline. The CDR3 consists of 15 residues. V lost 5 bases and J lost 1; bases outside the gene matches: 4. CDR3 in DNA: TGCAGCGTTATTGGACAGGGGGAGAACACCGGGGAGCTGTTTTTT. Amino acid sequence: CSVIGQGENTGELFF.

The chain joins TRBV13 to TRBJ1-2, with TRBD1 as a possible D gene (6 bases). Germline V gives CDR1 PRHDT, CDR2 FYEKMQ (reference sequence). The V end was cut by 11 bases, the J end by 1 base, with 20 bases between. This CDR3 comprises 15 residues. The CDR3 nucleotides are TGTGCCTCCCGATCCGGGGGGGCGCATAACTATGGCTACACCTTC. Its translation is CASRSGGAHNYGYTF.

This chain connects TRBV7-9 to TRBJ2-7, with D perhaps given as TRBD1 or TRBD2 (6 bases each). Trimming stripped 5 bases from V and 6 bases from J, with 17 bases between. The CDR3 runs to 14 residues. Germline V gene sequence: CDR1 SEHNR, CDR2 FQNEAQ (reference sequence). CDR3 nucleotide sequence: TGTGCCAGCAGCCTAGGGGGGACACGAGGCGAGCAGTACTTC. Translation: CASSLGGTRGEQYF.

This rearrangement joins TRBV4-3 to TRBJ2-1; 9 bases align to TRBD2. CDR1 and CDR2 (germline): LGHNA, YSLEER. The CDR3 is 19 residues long. The J segment lost 3 bases and the V segment lost 3 bases, leaving 15 bases of the junction unmatched. The CDR3 here is CASSHTSESGRFYYNEQFF. The DNA of the CDR3 is TGCGCCAGCAGCCATACTTCTGAGAGCGGGAGGTTCTACTACAATGAGCAGTTCTTC.

This clone has only a few counts. This chain connects TRBV7-9 to TRBJ1-1; D gene unclear. Trimming stripped 4 bases from V and 5 bases from J, with 8 bases between. CDR3 size: 12 residues. Per germline, CDR1 SEHNR and CDR2 FQNEAQ (reference sequence). The CDR3 here is CASSYGDTEAFF. For the CDR3, the DNA is TGTGCCAGCAGCTACGGTGATACTGAAGCTTTCTTT.

The rearrangement links TRBV18 to TRBJ2-1; D call uncertain. Trimming pared 3 bases from V and 10 bases from J, leaving 10 bases between. The CDR3 consists of 12 residues. From germline, CDR1 is KGHSH and CDR2 LQKENI. The CDR3 DNA follows: TGTGCCAGCTCACCGCTTGGTCGGGAGCAGTTCTTC. Translation: CASSPLGREQFF.

V is TRBV6-1 and J is TRBJ2-6; tentatively, D is TRBD1 (6 bases). Germline values: CDR1 MNHNS, CDR2 SASEGT. The CDR3 runs 15 residues. V lost 10 bases to trimming and J lost 0 bases, with 13 bases between them. The CDR3 here is CATRDTSSGANVLTF. As DNA, the CDR3 is TGTGCCACCAGGGACACCAGCTCTGGGGCCAACGTCCTGACTTTC.

The chain couples TRBV6-5 to TRBJ1-3, with 12 bases identical to TRBD1. V shed 6 bases and J 8 bases; nucleotides not matched to a gene: 8. The V gene's germline CDR1 is MNHEY and CDR2 SVGAGI. This CDR3 has 15 amino acids. The CDR3 loop reads CASSPGTGGADTIYF. The CDR3 nucleotides are TGTGCCAGCAGCCCCGGGACAGGGGGCGCGGACACCATATATTTT.

In its sample, this clone was seen a few times. The genes are TRBV6-5 and TRBJ1-5, with TRBD1 matching 7 bases. V lost 2 bases, J lost 5 bases, and 6 bases stayed unmatched. The CDR3 spans 15 residues. Germline V gives CDR1 MNHEY, CDR2 SVGAGI. The CDR3 region is CASSYAWTGDQPQHF. The CDR3 nucleotides read TGTGCCAGCAGTTACGCCTGGACAGGCGATCAGCCCCAGCATTTT.

The chain uses TRBV2 and TRBJ2-7, with D perhaps TRBD1 (5 bases). V was clipped by 7 bases and J by 2 bases, with 6 bases between them. This CDR3 region has 11 residues. From germline, CDR1 is SNHLY and CDR2 FYNNEI. DNA of the CDR3: TGTGCCAGCATGACAGCCTACGAGCAGTACGTC. Translation: CASMTAYEQYV.

J is TRBJ2-5 and V is TRBV2; TRBD2 matches at 9 bases. Per the germline V gene, CDR1 is SNHLY and CDR2 is FYNNEI. This CDR3 spans 17 amino acids. The J segment lost 0 bases and the V segment lost 7 bases, leaving 12 bases of the junction unmatched. Here the CDR3 reads CASNGLASSRYQETQYF. The CDR3 DNA is TGTGCCAGCAATGGACTAGCGTCCTCGAGGTACCAAGAGACCCAGTACTTC.

The chain has TRBV5-4 and TRBJ1-2; D is undetermined. Germline V lookup: CDR1 SGHNT, CDR2 YYREEE (reference sequence). Trimming shortened V by 4 bases and J by 8 bases, and 12 bases separated the two germline ends. There are 12 residues in the CDR3. CDR3 sequence (DNA): TGTGCCAGCAGCCCAGGTGGGAGAGGCTACACCTTC. Translated, it gives CASSPGGRGYTF.

This clone was counted only a few times. The J gene is TRBJ1-1, the V gene TRBV6-1; 9 nucleotides align to TRBD1. After removal of 2 bases from V and 5 bases from J, the junction contained 9 bases not matched to a gene. The CDR3 extends over 16 amino acids. Germline assignment: CDR1 MNHNS and CDR2 SASEGT. As DNA, the CDR3 is TGTGCCAGCAGTGAATCCGGACAGGGGTGGGGGACTGAAGCTTTCTTT. As protein: CASSESGQGWGTEAFF.

The rearrangement links TRBV11-3 to TRBJ2-7; TRBD2 agrees at 14 bases. Trimming cost V 5 bases and J 6 bases; bases outside gene matches: 15. The CDR3 contains 18 residues. Germline V gene lookup returns CDR1 SGHNT and CDR2 YENEEA. The CDR3 DNA sequence: TGTGCCAGCAGCCTCCCTACGGGACTAGCGGGAGCTAAGCGCGAGCAGTACTTC. This translates into CASSLPTGLAGAKREQYF.

The chain carries TRBV9 and TRBJ2-2; 11 positions match TRBD2. The CDR3 runs to 15 residues. The ends lost 2 bases at V and 4 bases at J; junction bases unmatched: 1. Germline CDR1 SGDLS, CDR2 YYNGEE. The CDR3 loop is CASSVGLAVTGELFF. CDR3 coding DNA: TGTGCCAGCAGCGTGGGACTAGCGGTCACCGGGGAGCTGTTTTTT. Variable domain in full (rest from reference TRBV9 and TRBJ2-2): DSGVTQTPKHLITATGQRVTLRCSPRSGDLSVYWYQQSLDQGLQFLIQYYNGEERAKGNILERFSAQQFPDLHSELNLSSLELGDSALYFCASSVGLAVTGELFFGEGSRLTVL.

The rearrangement links TRBV7-3 to TRBJ2-1; 13 bases line up with TRBD2. The V gene's germline CDR1 is SGHTA and CDR2 FQGTGA. The CDR3 consists of 15 residues. Trimming cost V 5 bases and J 6 bases; bases outside gene matches: 4. CDR3 nucleotides: TGTGCCAGCAGCCGTACTAGCGGGAGGGCCAATGAGCAGTTCTTC. This gives the protein CASSRTSGRANEQFF. Filled out from reference TRBV7-3 and TRBJ2-1, the complete variable domain reads GAGVSQTPSNKVTEKGKYVELRCDPISGHTALYWYRQSLGQGPEFLIYFQGTGAADDSGLPNDRFFAVRPEGSVSTLKIQRTERGDSAVYLCASSRTSGRANEQFFGPGTRLTVL.

The CDR3 loop is CASRRTSGNTGELFF. DNA of the CDR3: TGCGCCAGCCGTAGGACTAGCGGCAACACCGGGGAGCTGTTTTTT. V is TRBV10-2 and J is TRBJ2-2, with 10 bases identical to TRBD2. The germline V gene encodes CDR1 WSHSY and CDR2 SAAADI. This CDR3 contains 15 residues. Trimming at V came to 8 bases and at J to 2 bases, leaving 5 bases not matched to a gene.

The chain couples TRBV6-1 to TRBJ2-1; maybe TRBD1 (6 bases). The germline gives CDR1 MNHNS, CDR2 SASEGT. This CDR3 is built from 12 residues. V lost 7 bases, J lost 15 bases, and 19 bases lay in between. CDR3 amino acids: CASTSLMGHRFF. CDR3 coding DNA: TGTGCCAGCACCTCCCTTATGGGACACCGGTTCTTC.

This clone has only one observation. The chain recombines TRBV2 with TRBJ2-5; TRBD2 matches at 10 bases. The CDR3 totals 14 residues. Per the germline V gene, CDR1 is SNHLY and CDR2 is FYNNEI. After removal of 7 bases from V and 5 bases from J, the junction contained 7 bases not matched to a gene. The CDR3: CASKSGRAVETQYF. The CDR3 nucleotides are TGTGCCAGCAAAAGCGGGAGGGCCGTGGAGACCCAGTACTTC.

This clone has only a few counts. J is TRBJ2-7 and V is TRBV6-5, with 8 bases aligning to TRBD1. This CDR3 has 13 residues. Germline V lookup: CDR1 MNHEY, CDR2 SVGAGI. After removal of 7 bases from V and 1 base from J, the junction contained 3 bases not matched to a gene. The CDR3 region is CASKRQGSYEQYF. CDR3 bases: TGTGCCAGCAAACGACAGGGGTCCTACGAGCAGTACTTC.

This sequence joins TRBV27 and TRBJ2-4; 8 bases match TRBD2. The CDR3 extends over 16 amino acids. Unmatched junction bases numbered 9, after V lost 1 base and J lost 7 bases. The germline CDR1 and CDR2 sequences are MNHEY and SMNVEV (reference sequence). The CDR3: CASSLLVGGGVNIQYF. CDR3 nucleotide sequence: TGTGCCAGCAGTTTATTGGTCGGGGGGGGAGTGAACATTCAGTACTTC.

The rearrangement uses TRBV6-6 and TRBJ2-2, with D perhaps TRBD2 (6 bases). The CDR3 runs to 14 residues. Per germline, CDR1 MNHNY and CDR2 SVGAGI (reference sequence). The germline V and J ends were trimmed by 2 bases and 5 bases, with 9 bases remaining between them. CDR3 coding DNA: TGTGCCAGCAGTTACGGCGGGACGACCGGGGAGCTGTTTTTT. It is translated as CASSYGGTTGELFF.

The chain recombines TRBV7-9 with TRBJ2-1, with 14 positions matching TRBD2. The V gene end was trimmed by 3 bases and the J gene end by 2 bases; junction bases not matched to a gene: 3. The CDR3 consists of 17 residues. CDR1 is SEHNR, CDR2 FQNEAQ, per germline (reference sequence). The CDR3 sequence: CASSFGTSGSPYNEQFF. The CDR3 DNA sequence: TGTGCCAGCAGCTTCGGGACTAGCGGGAGCCCCTACAATGAGCAGTTCTTC.